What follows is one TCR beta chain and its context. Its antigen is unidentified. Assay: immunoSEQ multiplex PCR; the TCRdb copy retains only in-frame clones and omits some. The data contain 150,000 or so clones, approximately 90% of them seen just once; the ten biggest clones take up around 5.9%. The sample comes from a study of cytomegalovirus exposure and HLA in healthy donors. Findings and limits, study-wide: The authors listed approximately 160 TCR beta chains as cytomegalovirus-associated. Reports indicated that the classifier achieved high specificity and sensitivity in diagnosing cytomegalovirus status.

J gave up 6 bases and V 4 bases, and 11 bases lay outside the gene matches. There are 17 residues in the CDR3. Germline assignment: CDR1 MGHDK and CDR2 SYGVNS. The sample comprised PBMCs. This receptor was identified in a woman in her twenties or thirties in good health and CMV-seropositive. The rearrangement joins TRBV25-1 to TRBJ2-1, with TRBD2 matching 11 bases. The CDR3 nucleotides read TGTGCCAGCAGTGGACGGAAGGGCCTAGCGGGAGGCAATGAGCAGTTCTTC. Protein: CASSGRKGLAGGNEQFF.